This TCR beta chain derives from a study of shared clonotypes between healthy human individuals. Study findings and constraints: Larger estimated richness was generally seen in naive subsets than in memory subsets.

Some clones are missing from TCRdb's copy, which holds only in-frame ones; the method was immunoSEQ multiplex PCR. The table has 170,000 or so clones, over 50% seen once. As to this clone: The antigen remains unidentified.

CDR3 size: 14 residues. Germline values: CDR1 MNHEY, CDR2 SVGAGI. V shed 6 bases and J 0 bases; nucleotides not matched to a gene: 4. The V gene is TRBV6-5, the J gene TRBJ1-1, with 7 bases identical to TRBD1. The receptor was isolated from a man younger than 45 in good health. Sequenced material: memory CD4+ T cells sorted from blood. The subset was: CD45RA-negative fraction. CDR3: CASSRQGMNTEAFF. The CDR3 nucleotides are TGTGCCAGCAGCAGACAGGGAATGAACACTGAAGCTTTCTTT.